This T cell receptor (beta chain) was documented in a study of T cell responses to AZD1222 COVID-19 vaccine. Study-wide results and limits: It should be noted that donors were predominantly white British and more often female, and clonal diversity was possibly underestimated. Mapped onto spike, vaccine-associated CD4 TCRs spanned it and were dominant at 160-218 and 743-854.

TCRdb's copy holds only in-frame clones and misses some; the assay was immunoSEQ multiplex PCR. The sample contains some 130,000 clones, approximately 92% of which appear only once. The CDR3 is 16 residues long. This clone showed up just once. As yet, its antigen is unknown. Pooled in the analysis were second doses at about 4 or about 12 weeks. The receptor comes from an adult who received the AZD1222 COVID-19 vaccine. Material: peripheral blood, obtained 28 days after the second AZD1222 dose. The chain employs TRBV21-1 and TRBJ1-1. TRBV21-1 is shown as a pseudogene. CDR3 in amino acids: CASKGWIAHSNTEAFF. CDR3 DNA sequence: TGTGCCAGCAAAGGGTGGATAGCCCATTCGAACACTGAAGCTTTCTTT.